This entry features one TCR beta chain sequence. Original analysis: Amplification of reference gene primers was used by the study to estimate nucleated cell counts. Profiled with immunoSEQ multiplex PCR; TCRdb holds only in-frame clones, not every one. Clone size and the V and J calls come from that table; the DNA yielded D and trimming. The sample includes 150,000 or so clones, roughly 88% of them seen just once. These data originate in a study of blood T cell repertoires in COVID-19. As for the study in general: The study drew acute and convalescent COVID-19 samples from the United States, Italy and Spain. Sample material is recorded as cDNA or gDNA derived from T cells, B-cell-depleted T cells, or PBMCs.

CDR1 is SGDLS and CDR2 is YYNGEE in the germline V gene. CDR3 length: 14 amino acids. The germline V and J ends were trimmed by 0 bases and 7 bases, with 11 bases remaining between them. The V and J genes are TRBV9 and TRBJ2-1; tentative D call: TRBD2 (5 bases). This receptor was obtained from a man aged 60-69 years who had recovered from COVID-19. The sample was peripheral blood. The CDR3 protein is CASSVAEGRNEQFF. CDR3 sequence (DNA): TGTGCCAGCAGCGTAGCCGAGGGTCGGAATGAGCAGTTCTTC.